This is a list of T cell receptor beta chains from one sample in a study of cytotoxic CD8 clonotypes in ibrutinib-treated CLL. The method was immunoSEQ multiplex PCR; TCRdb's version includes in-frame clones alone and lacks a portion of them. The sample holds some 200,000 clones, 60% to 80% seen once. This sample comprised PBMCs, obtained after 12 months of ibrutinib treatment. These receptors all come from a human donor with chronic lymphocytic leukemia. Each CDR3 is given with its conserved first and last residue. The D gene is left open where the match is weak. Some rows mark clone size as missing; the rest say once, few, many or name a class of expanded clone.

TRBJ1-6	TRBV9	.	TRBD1	CASSVQGGADSSPLHF	TGTGCCAGCAGCGTCCAAGGGGGCGCTGATAGTTCACCCCTCCACTTT
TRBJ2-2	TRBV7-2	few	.	CASSVQGRTGELFF	TGTGCCAGCAGCGTACAGGGTCGGACCGGGGAGCTGTTTTTT
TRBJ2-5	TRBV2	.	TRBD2	CASSEAWAGGIKTQYF	TGTGCCAGCAGTGAAGCGTGGGCGGGGGGGATAAAGACCCAGTACTTC
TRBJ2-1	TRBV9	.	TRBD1	CASSAQGAKNNEQFF	TGTGCCAGCAGCGCCCAGGGGGCAAAGAACAATGAGCAGTTCTTC
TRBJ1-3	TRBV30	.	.	CAGRAPGSGNTIYF	TGTGCCGGCCGGGCTCCTGGCTCTGGAAACACCATATATTTT
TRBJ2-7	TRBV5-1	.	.	CASSLDARNSYEQYF	TGCGCCAGCAGCTTGGATGCCAGGAACTCCTACGAGCAGTACTTC
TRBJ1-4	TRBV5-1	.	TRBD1	CASSSGQALDEKLFF	TGCGCCAGCAGCTCCGGACAGGCTTTGGATGAAAAACTGTTTTTT
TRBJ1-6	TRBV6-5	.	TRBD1	CASSYSRTGKNSPLHF	TGTGCCAGCAGTTACTCGCGGACAGGGAAAAATTCACCCCTCCACTTT
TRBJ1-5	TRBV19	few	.	CASSSLGSRNQPQHF	TGTGCCAGTAGTTCACTAGGGAGTCGGAATCAGCCCCAGCATTTT
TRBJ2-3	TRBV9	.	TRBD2	CASTPFRGDGTDTQYF	TGTGCCAGCACCCCCTTTCGGGGGGACGGCACAGATACGCAGTATTTT
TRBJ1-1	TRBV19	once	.	CASSPATANTEAFF	TGTGCCAGTAGTCCGGCGACGGCGAACACTGAAGCTTTCTTT
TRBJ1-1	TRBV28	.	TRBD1	CASSPPTIGTGRAEAFF	TGTGCCAGCAGTCCACCGACGATAGGGACAGGGAGAGCTGAAGCTTTCTTT
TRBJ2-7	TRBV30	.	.	CAWSVAYEQYF	TGTGCCTGGAGTGTAGCCTACGAGCAGTACTTC
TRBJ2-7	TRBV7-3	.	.	CASSSGTSHYEQYF	TGTGCCAGCAGCTCCGGGACGAGCCACTACGAGCAGTACTTC
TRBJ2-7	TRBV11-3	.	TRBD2	CASSYAGTSYEQYF	TGTGCCAGCAGCTACGCTGGGACTAGCTACGAGCAGTACTTC
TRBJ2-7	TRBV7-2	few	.	CASRPRGSSYEQYF	TGTGCCAGCAGACCTCGGGGGTCCTCCTACGAGCAGTACTTC
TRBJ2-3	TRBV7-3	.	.	CASSHRADTQYF	TGTGCCAGCAGCCACCGTGCAGATACGCAGTATTTT
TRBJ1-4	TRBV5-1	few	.	CASSLMGGEKLFF	TGCGCCAGCAGCTTGATGGGGGGAGAAAAACTGTTTTTT
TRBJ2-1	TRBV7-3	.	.	CASSAQARNEQFF	TGTGCCAGCAGCGCCCAAGCTCGGAATGAGCAGTTCTTC
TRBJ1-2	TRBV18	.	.	CASSSAVPTDGYTF	TGTGCCAGCTCATCGGCGGTCCCCACGGATGGCTACACCTTC
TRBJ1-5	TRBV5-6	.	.	CASSRDLNRGNQPQHF	TGTGCCAGCAGCCGTGACCTAAATAGGGGCAATCAGCCCCAGCATTTT
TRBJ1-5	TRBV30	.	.	CAWNRLSNQPQHF	TGTGCCTGGAATCGGCTGAGCAATCAGCCCCAGCATTTT
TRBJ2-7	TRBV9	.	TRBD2	CASSVVSLAGVGEQYF	TGTGCCAGCAGCGTAGTTTCCCTAGCGGGAGTCGGCGAGCAGTACTTC
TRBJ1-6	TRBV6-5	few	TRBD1	CASTATGGSPLHF	TGTGCCAGCACCGCGACAGGGGGTTCACCCCTCCACTTT
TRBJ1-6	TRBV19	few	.	CASPWVVGRGYNSPLHF	TGTGCCAGTCCTTGGGTGGTGGGGAGGGGATATAATTCACCCCTCCACTTT
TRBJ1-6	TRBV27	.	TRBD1	CASSSTGKNSPLHF	TGTGCCAGCAGTTCGACAGGGAAGAATTCACCCCTCCACTTT
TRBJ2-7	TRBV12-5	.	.	CASAFREQYF	TGTGCTAGTGCCTTTAGGGAGCAGTACTTC
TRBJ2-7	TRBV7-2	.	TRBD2	CASSFGGSYEQYF	TGTGCCAGCAGCTTCGGCGGGAGCTACGAGCAGTACTTC
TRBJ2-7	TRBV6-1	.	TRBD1	CASSEGDRGYWSSYEQYF	TGTGCCAGCAGTGAAGGGGACAGGGGGTATTGGAGCTCCTACGAGCAGTACTTC
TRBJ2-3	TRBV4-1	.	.	CASSQVGKADTQYF	TGCGCCAGCAGCCAAGTCGGGAAAGCAGATACGCAGTATTTT
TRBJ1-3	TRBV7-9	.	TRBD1	CASSRATGGPGNTIYF	TGTGCCAGCAGTCGAGCCACAGGGGGCCCTGGAAACACCATATATTTT
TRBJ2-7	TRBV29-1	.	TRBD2	CSVLPERGPYEQYF	TGCAGCGTCTTACCTGAGCGGGGTCCCTACGAGCAGTACTTC
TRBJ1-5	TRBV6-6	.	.	CASSYRVVDSNQPQHF	TGTGCCAGCAGTTATAGGGTGGTCGATAGCAATCAGCCCCAGCATTTT
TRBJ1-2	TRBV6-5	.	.	CASSYSGENYGYTF	TGTGCCAGCAGTTACTCGGGGGAAAACTATGGCTACACCTTC
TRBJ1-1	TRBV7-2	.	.	CASSLAPRGNTEAFF	TGTGCCAGCAGCTTAGCGCCTCGAGGTAACACTGAAGCTTTCTTT
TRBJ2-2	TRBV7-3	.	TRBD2	CASSETSGHTGELFF	TGTGCCAGCAGCGAAACTAGCGGGCACACCGGGGAGCTGTTTTTT
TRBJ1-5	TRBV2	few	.	CASSGTANSNQPQHF	TGTGCCAGCAGTGGGACAGCGAATAGCAATCAGCCCCAGCATTTT
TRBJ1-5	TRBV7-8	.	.	CASSPQVGGGNQPQHF	TGTGCCAGCAGCCCCCAGGTGGGAGGCGGCAATCAGCCCCAGCATTTT
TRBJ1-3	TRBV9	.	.	CASSVGGNSGNTIYF	TGTGCCAGCAGCGTAGGGGGAAACTCTGGAAACACCATATATTTT
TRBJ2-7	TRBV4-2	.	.	CASSQDIWLKREQYF	TGTGCCAGCAGCCAAGATATATGGCTCAAAAGGGAGCAGTACTTC
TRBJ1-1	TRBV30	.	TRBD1	CAWSGQGATEAFF	TGTGCCTGGAGTGGACAGGGGGCGACTGAAGCTTTCTTT
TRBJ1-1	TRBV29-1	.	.	CSVEEGMEIFMNTEAFF	TGCAGCGTTGAAGAAGGGATGGAGATTTTCATGAACACTGAAGCTTTCTTT
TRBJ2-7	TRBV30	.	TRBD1	CAWSTQAGTGYEQYF	TGTGCCTGGAGTACGCAGGCCGGGACAGGATACGAGCAGTACTTC
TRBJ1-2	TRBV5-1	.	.	CASSLTSDYGYTF	TGCGCCAGCAGCTTGACCAGTGACTATGGCTACACCTTC
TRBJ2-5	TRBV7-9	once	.	CASSPGTQRVETQYF	TGTGCCAGCAGCCCCGGGACACAACGGGTGGAGACCCAGTACTTC
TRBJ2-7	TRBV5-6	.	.	CASSLWLLDEQYF	TGTGCCAGCAGCTTGTGGCTCCTCGACGAGCAGTACTTC
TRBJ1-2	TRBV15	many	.	CATSSSENYGYTF	TGTGCCACCAGCAGTTCGGAAAACTATGGCTACACCTTC
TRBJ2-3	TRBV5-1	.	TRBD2	CASSIIAGVSADTQYF	TGCGCCAGCAGCATAATAGCGGGAGTTAGTGCAGATACGCAGTATTTT
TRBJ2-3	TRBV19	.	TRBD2	CASSKEVKGLAGALKPTDTQYF	TGTGCCAGTAGTAAAGAGGTTAAGGGACTAGCGGGGGCCCTCAAACCCACAGATACGCAGTATTTT
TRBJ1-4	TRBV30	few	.	CASRTPRGVKLFF	TGTGCCTCCAGGACACCGAGAGGTGTAAAACTGTTTTTT
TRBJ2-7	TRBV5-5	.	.	CASSLGPDVREQYF	TGTGCCAGCAGCTTGGGGCCGGATGTTAGGGAGCAGTACTTC
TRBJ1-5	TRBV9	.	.	CASSVQGQGQPQHF	TGTGCCAGCAGCGTACAGGGGCAGGGTCAGCCCCAGCATTTT
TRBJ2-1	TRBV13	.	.	CASSQGGTVRDNEQFF	TGTGCCAGCAGCCAGGGGGGTACAGTTAGAGACAATGAGCAGTTCTTC
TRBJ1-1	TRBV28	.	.	CASSPRRKMNTEAFF	TGTGCCAGCAGCCCCCGGCGGAAAATGAACACTGAAGCTTTCTTT
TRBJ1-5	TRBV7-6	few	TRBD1	CASSSGTGYNQPQHF	TGTGCCAGCAGCTCCGGGACAGGGTACAATCAGCCCCAGCATTTT
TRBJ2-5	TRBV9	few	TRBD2	CASSVTTQASGRRQETQYF	TGTGCCAGCAGCGTTACTACCCAAGCTAGCGGGAGAAGGCAAGAGACCCAGTACTTC
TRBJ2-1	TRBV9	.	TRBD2	CASSVAPSGSNEQFF	TGTGCCAGCAGCGTAGCCCCGAGCGGGAGCAATGAGCAGTTCTTC